Listed here is a single T cell receptor beta chain. Its antigen has not been determined. The sample holds no much larger clone one base away, and base qualities are not on file. This record comes from a study of blood T cell repertoires in COVID-19 (dated by TCRdb to about 2020). General notes on the study: The collaborator samples originated in the United States, Italy and Spain and spanned the acute and convalescent phases of COVID-19. The material from the prospective study consisted of cDNA or gDNA derived from T cells, B-cell-depleted T cells, or PBMCs. Deeply sampled blood TCRbeta repertoires from subjects exposed to, actively infected with, or recovered from COVID-19 were included in the dataset. A freely available public database, intended as a resource for researchers studying the immune response to SARS-CoV-2, is where the repertoires were released. Samples were obtained from the ongoing ImmuneRACE study (first 160 participants) and from about 1,300 subjects provided by 6 global collaborators. A de-identified subject ID, COVID-19 status, age in years and sex were almost always included in the sample metadata. Where HLA class I and class II types were available, the types were taken from metadata supplied by the sample provider, not from assay-based typing.

TCRbeta CDR3 regions were amplified from genomic DNA by means of the immunoSEQ Assay, a bias-controlled multiplex PCR. Under the source paper's analysis protocol: The number of nucleated cells in each sample was estimated from the amplification of reference gene primers within the assay. Sequence reads were collapsed and filtered to measure the absolute abundance of every unique TCRbeta CDR3 rearrangement. For each sample, productive Simpson clonality was calculated by taking the square root of Simpson's diversity index across productive rearrangements. TCRdb mirrors the immuneACCESS table, restricted to in-frame sequences. Some clones are absent from its copies; in checked studies, under half trace to an unresolved V gene, and the reason for the others is unknown. The V and J calls and clone size come from that table; D and trimming were worked out from the DNA. The sample table records 75,000 to 100,000 clones; roughly 90% of these occur just once. The top ten clones comprise 7.3% of the sample.

From V the trimming removes 3 bases and from J it removes 4 bases, while the gene matches leave 9 bases of the junction unaccounted for. Reading from cysteine to phenylalanine, the CDR3 counts 16 amino acids. Only the CDR3 DNA stays, 48 bases, in frame from base 1. Looking up the germline V gene yields CDR1 SGDLS and CDR2 YYNGEE. The study at large found these results: Clinical and demographic metadata were provided uncurated, with the amount varying by source and participant.

Each collaborating institution followed its own protocols to collect whole blood in K2EDTA tubes. For TCRbeta analysis, collaborators shipped samples as frozen whole blood, isolated PBMCs, or DNA extracted from either of those sample types. Sequencing was carried out using peripheral blood. The receptor chain draws on TRBV9 and TRBJ2-3; 9 of the junction bases match TRBD1. This TCR was sampled from a man between 65 and 85 years old with acute or convalescent COVID-19. The DNA is TGTGCCAGCAGCGCGAGCGGGACAGGGTTTCCAGATACGCAGTATTTT. Translated, this gives CASSASGTGFPDTQYF.